A single sample gave rise to the 20 T cell receptor beta chains below, sequenced in a study of shared T cell receptors in the human thymus. Generated by immunoSEQ multiplex PCR, the TCRdb table keeps only in-frame clones and is missing some. Of over 350,000 clones in the sample, around 93% were seen once. The sequenced sample consisted of thymocytes. These receptors were taken from a human donor.

V and J are TRBV27 and TRBJ2-2; TRBD2 is a possible D gene (5 bases). Looked up from germline, CDR1 is MNHEY and CDR2 is SMNVEV (reference sequence). The germline V and J ends were trimmed by 7 bases and 3 bases, with 15 bases remaining between them. The CDR3 consists of 15 residues. The CDR3 is CASTLTPGDTGELFF. CDR3 nucleotide sequence: TGTGCCAGCACCTTAACCCCCGGGGACACCGGGGAGCTGTTTTTT.

This chain uses TRBV4-3 with TRBJ2-3; D is unresolved. The CDR3 contains 17 residues. V lost 0 bases to trimming and J lost 4 bases, with 17 bases between them. Germline V CDR1 and CDR2: LGHNA, YSLEER. The CDR3 DNA reads as TGCGCCAGCAGCCAAGATAGTTCCCGGGCCGATTCAGATACGCAGTATTTT. Its translation is CASSQDSSRADSDTQYF.

V gene TRBV6-5 combines with J gene TRBJ1-6, with D maybe TRBD1 (6 bases). This CDR3 is 12 amino acids long. Germline V lookup: CDR1 MNHEY, CDR2 SVGAGI. Trimming shortened V by 7 bases and J by 10 bases, and 11 bases separated the two germline ends. CDR3: CASTTQGSPLHF. CDR3 nucleotides: TGTGCCAGCACCACCCAGGGGTCACCCCTCCACTTT.

The V gene is TRBV19, the J gene TRBJ2-1; D not certain. Trimming took off 8 bases at V and 3 bases at J, with 8 bases between the two ends. The CDR3 runs 12 residues. Germline V gene data show CDR1 as LNHDA and CDR2 as SQIVND (reference sequence). The CDR3 sequence is CASRADYNEQFF. CDR3 DNA sequence: TGTGCCAGTCGGGCGGACTACAATGAGCAGTTCTTC.

V usage is TRBV7-9 and J usage is TRBJ2-7; 8 nucleotides match TRBD1. V shed 4 bases, J shed 2 bases, and the junction held 10 bases outside the gene matches. The CDR3 length is 16 residues. Germline lookup yields CDR1 SEHNR and CDR2 FQNEAQ (reference sequence). The CDR3 DNA is TGTGCCAGCAGCTCAGGGGGCGGAGGGTCAACCTACGAGCAGTACTTC. As protein: CASSSGGGGSTYEQYF.

The rearrangement links TRBV28 to TRBJ2-7; D is possibly TRBD2 (6 bases). Looked up from germline, CDR1 is MDHEN and CDR2 is SYDVKM. The V end was cut by 3 bases, the J end by 5 bases, with 20 bases between. The CDR3 is made up of 16 amino acids. The CDR3 coding sequence is TGTGCCAGCAGTTTGATAGCGGCCACTTTTCAAGACGAGCAGTACTTC. This gives the protein CASSLIAATFQDEQYF.

The chain joins TRBV19 to TRBJ1-1; D gene unclear. The length of the CDR3 is 11 residues. Germline assignment: CDR1 LNHDA and CDR2 SQIVND (reference sequence). V was shortened by 4 bases and J by 1 base, with 1 base between the two germline ends. CDR3 in DNA: TGTGCCAGTAGTAAGAACACTGAAGCTTTCTTT. This sequence encodes CASSKNTEAFF.

This chain uses TRBV11-2 with TRBJ1-4, with 9 bases fitting TRBD1. The CDR3 consists of 17 residues. Germline CDR1 SGHAT, CDR2 FQNNGV. Germline trimming cut 5 bases from V and 5 bases from J; bases unmatched to any gene: 12. The CDR3 protein is CASSPWDRELRNEKLFF. CDR3 bases: TGTGCCAGCAGCCCTTGGGACAGGGAGTTGCGAAATGAAAAACTGTTTTTT.

The rearrangement joins TRBV18 to TRBJ2-2, with TRBD2 matching 11 bases. The CDR3 has 19 amino acids. From germline, CDR1 is KGHSH and CDR2 LQKENI. The V segment lost 2 bases and the J segment 9 bases; nucleotides outside the gene matches: 17. The chain's CDR3 is CASSPTNILAGGSSRELFF. The CDR3, as DNA: TGTGCCAGCTCACCAACCAATATCTTAGCGGGAGGGTCGTCCAGGGAGCTGTTTTTT.

This rearrangement joins TRBV5-1 to TRBJ1-2; 8 positions match TRBD1. The trim removed 4 bases at V and 2 bases at J, leaving 19 bases unmatched. In germline, CDR1 is SGHRS, CDR2 YFSETQ. The CDR3 contains 19 residues. The CDR3: CASSQERLGDRPRNYGYTF. Written as DNA, the CDR3 is TGCGCCAGCAGCCAAGAACGGCTTGGGGACAGGCCGAGGAACTATGGCTACACCTTC.

V gene TRBV27 combines with J gene TRBJ2-5; TRBD2 agrees at 13 bases. Trimming cost V 6 bases and J 3 bases; bases outside gene matches: 7. The germline gives CDR1 MNHEY, CDR2 SMNVEV (reference sequence). The CDR3 sequence is 16 residues long. The CDR3 reads CASRSGLAGLEETQYF. The DNA for the CDR3 is TGTGCCAGCAGGTCGGGACTAGCGGGACTCGAAGAGACCCAGTACTTC.

The chain combines TRBV5-1 with TRBJ2-7; D remains ambiguous. The CDR3 contains 15 residues. Trimming cost V 3 bases and J 5 bases, with 18 bases left between them. Germline V lookup: CDR1 SGHRS, CDR2 YFSETQ. CDR3 sequence: CASSSERWQSHEQYF. Here the CDR3 DNA reads TGCGCCAGCAGCTCTGAAAGGTGGCAGAGCCACGAGCAGTACTTC.

The V gene is TRBV5-1, the J gene TRBJ1-2, with TRBD1 as a possible D gene (5 bases). The CDR3 length is 13 residues. Germline CDR1 is SGHRS and CDR2 is YFSETQ. Trimming stripped 1 base from V and 4 bases from J, with 8 bases between. The CDR3 here is CASSLTTAYGYTF. In DNA, the CDR3 is TGCGCCAGCAGCTTGACGACAGCCTATGGCTACACCTTC.

This chain connects TRBV6-5 to TRBJ2-2, with a tentative D call TRBD1 (6 bases). CDR1 and CDR2 from the germline V gene are MNHEY and SVGAGI. V dropped 5 bases and J dropped 0 bases, with 10 bases sitting between them. The CDR3 extends over 15 amino acids. CDR3 sequence: CASSLQGANTGELFF. The CDR3 region has the DNA TGTGCCAGCAGTCTACAGGGTGCGAACACCGGGGAGCTGTTTTTT.

This rearrangement joins TRBV18 to TRBJ2-7; TRBD2 matches at 7 bases. The length of the CDR3 is 19 residues. The V gene's germline CDR1 is KGHSH and CDR2 LQKENI. With 0 bases clipped from V and 0 bases from J, the junction kept 14 bases outside the gene matches. The CDR3 nucleotides are TGTGCCAGCTCACCACCGTACGGACTAGGGCTTTCGGCCTCCTACGAGCAGTACTTC. Its translation: CASSPPYGLGLSASYEQYF. Full variable domain (rest looked up from reference TRBV18 and TRBJ2-7): NAGVMQNPRHLVRRRGQEARLRCSPMKGHSHVYWYRQLPEEGLKFMVYLQKENIIDESGMPKERFSAEFPKEGPSILRIQQVVRGDSAAYFCASSPPYGLGLSASYEQYFGPGTRLTVT.

V gene TRBV14 combines with J gene TRBJ2-5; 14 nucleotides align to TRBD2. This CDR3 is 17 amino acids long. CDR1 is SGHDN, CDR2 FVKESK, per germline. Unmatched junction bases numbered 8, after V lost 4 bases and J lost 4 bases. This CDR3 reads CASSLTGLAGVGETQYF. The CDR3 DNA reads as TGTGCCAGCAGCCTGACGGGACTAGCGGGAGTGGGAGAGACCCAGTACTTC.

This clone was found once. The genes are TRBV6-1 and TRBJ2-1, with D maybe TRBD2 (7 bases). V was clipped by 4 bases and J by 9 bases, with 19 bases between them. Germline V lookup: CDR1 MNHNS, CDR2 SASEGT. The CDR3 totals 15 residues. This CDR3 is CASSGGRGRKGEQFF. The CDR3 DNA reads TGTGCCAGCAGTGGGGGGCGCGGGAGAAAGGGTGAGCAGTTCTTC.

The chain is built from TRBV19 and TRBJ1-1; the D is unclear. Trimming removed 5 bases at V and 6 bases at J, with 7 bases between. CDR1 is LNHDA, CDR2 SQIVND, per germline (reference sequence). CDR3 size: 11 residues. The CDR3 loop reads CASSREAEAFF. For the CDR3, the DNA is TGTGCCAGTAGTCGAGAAGCTGAAGCTTTCTTT.

This chain joins TRBV9 and TRBJ2-7, with D perhaps TRBD2 (5 bases). This CDR3 has 13 amino acids. Germline CDR1 SGDLS, CDR2 YYNGEE. Deletions cut 3 bases from V and 3 bases from J, with 10 bases between. The DNA for the CDR3 is TGTGCCAGCAGCGGAAGCGGATTCTACGAGCAGTACTTC. The encoded protein is CASSGSGFYEQYF.

The J gene is TRBJ1-2, the V gene TRBV30, with D uncertain. This CDR3 region has 15 residues. The germline V and J ends were trimmed by 1 base and 0 bases, with 12 bases remaining between them. In germline, CDR1 is GTSNPN, CDR2 SVGIG (reference sequence). CDR3 in DNA: TGTGCCTGGAGTGAGTGGCACCATTCTAACTATGGCTACACCTTC. Protein sequence: CAWSEWHHSNYGYTF. The full variable domain, rest sourced from reference TRBV30 and TRBJ1-2, is SQTIHQWPATLVQPVGSPLSLECTVEGTSNPNLYWYRQAAGRGLQLLFYSVGIGQISSEVPQNLSASRPQDRQFILSSKKLLLSDSGFYLCAWSEWHHSNYGYTFGSGTRLTVV.